This T cell receptor beta chain was identified in a study of T cells in Graves' hyperthyroidism and ophthalmopathy. Regarding the study as a whole: Expanded thyroid clonotypes (above 0.001) were mostly also found in blood.

This clonotype has just one count. Its antigen remains unknown. Trimming at V came to 5 bases and at J to 0 bases, leaving 6 bases not matched to a gene. CDR3 length: 16 residues. CDR1 and CDR2 from the germline V gene are SGHAT and FQNNGV. Based on clinical symptoms, serum thyroxine and TRAb, thyroid ultrasound and orbital computed tomography, diagnoses were reached. Amplification yielded TCR beta CDR3 regions, with RNA transcripts as the source. The primer set for the first-round RT-PCR of the TCR CDR3 was HTBI. MiXCR was run by TCRdb on the multiplex PCR reads, yielding one entry per CDR3 protein. The sample contains under 300,000 distinct CDR3 sequences, 20% to 30% of which appear only once.

The clonotype was recovered from a man aged 40-49 years with Graves' hyperthyroidism that later progressed to Graves' ophthalmopathy. The sample comprised blood. V is TRBV11-2 and J is TRBJ2-5; 10 positions match TRBD2. The CDR3 DNA sequence: TGTGCCAGCAGCCATGGACTAGCGGAGTACCAAGAGACCCAGTACTTC. This sequence encodes CASSHGLAEYQETQYF. The whole variable domain, filled in from reference TRBV11-2 and TRBJ2-5, reads EAGVAQSPRYKIIEKRQSVAFWCNPISGHATLYWYQQILGQGPKLLIQFQNNGVVDDSQLPKDRFSAERLKGVDSTLKIQPAKLEDSAVYLCASSHGLAEYQETQYFGPGTRLLVL.